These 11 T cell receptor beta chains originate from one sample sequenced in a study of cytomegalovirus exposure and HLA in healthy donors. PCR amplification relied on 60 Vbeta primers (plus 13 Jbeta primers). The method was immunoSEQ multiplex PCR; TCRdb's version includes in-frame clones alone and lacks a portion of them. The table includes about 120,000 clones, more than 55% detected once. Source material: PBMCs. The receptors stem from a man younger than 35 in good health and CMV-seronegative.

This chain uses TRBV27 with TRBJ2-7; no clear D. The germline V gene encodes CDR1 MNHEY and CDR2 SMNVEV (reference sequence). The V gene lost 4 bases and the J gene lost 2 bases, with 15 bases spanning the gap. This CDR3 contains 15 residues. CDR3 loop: CASSSFLVPTYEQYF. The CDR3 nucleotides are TGTGCCAGCAGTTCCTTCCTTGTCCCTACCTACGAGCAGTACTTC.

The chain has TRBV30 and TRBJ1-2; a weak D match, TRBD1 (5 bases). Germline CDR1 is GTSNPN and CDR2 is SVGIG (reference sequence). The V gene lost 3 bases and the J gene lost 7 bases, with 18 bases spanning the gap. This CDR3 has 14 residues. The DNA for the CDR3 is TGTGCCTGGAGAGGCAGGGCTCTGGGGTCTGGCTACACCTTC. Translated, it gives CAWRGRALGSGYTF.

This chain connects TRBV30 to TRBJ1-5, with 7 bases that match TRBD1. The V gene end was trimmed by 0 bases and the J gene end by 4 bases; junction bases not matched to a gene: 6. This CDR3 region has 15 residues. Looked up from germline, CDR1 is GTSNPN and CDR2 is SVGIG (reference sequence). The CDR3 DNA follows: TGTGCCTGGAGTGTACGGGCAGGGGGAAATCAGCCCCAGCATTTT. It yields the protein CAWSVRAGGNQPQHF.

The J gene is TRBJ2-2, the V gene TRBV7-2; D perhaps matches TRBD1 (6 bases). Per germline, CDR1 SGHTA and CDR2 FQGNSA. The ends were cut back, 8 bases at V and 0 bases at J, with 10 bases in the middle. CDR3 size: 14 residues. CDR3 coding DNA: TGTGCCAGCTTTGGACAGCCGAACACCGGGGAGCTGTTTTTT. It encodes CASFGQPNTGELFF. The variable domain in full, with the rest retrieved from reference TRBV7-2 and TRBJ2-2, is GAGVSQSPSNKVTEKGKDVELRCDPISGHTALYWYRQSLGQGLEFLIYFQGNSAPDKSGLPSDRFSAERTGGSVSTLTIQRTQQEDSAVYLCASFGQPNTGELFFGEGSRLTVL.

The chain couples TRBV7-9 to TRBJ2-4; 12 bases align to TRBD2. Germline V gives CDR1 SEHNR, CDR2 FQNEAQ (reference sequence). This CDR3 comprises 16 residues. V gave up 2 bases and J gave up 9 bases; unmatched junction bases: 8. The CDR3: CASSLPRLAGVRIQYF. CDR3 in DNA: TGTGCCAGCAGCTTACCCCGACTAGCGGGAGTTCGCATTCAGTACTTC.

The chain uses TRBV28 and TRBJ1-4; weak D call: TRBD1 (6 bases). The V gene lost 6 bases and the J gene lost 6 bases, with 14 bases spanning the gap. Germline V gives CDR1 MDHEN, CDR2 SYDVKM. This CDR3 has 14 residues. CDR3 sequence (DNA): TGTGCCAGCAGGATACAGGGTACTCATGAAAAACTGTTTTTT. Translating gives CASRIQGTHEKLFF.

CDR3 amino acids: CASSLVKGLQGVYNEQFF. CDR3 DNA: TGTGCCAGCAGCTTAGTGAAGGGACTACAGGGGGTGTACAATGAGCAGTTCTTC. This sequence joins TRBV7-9 and TRBJ2-1, with D possibly TRBD1 on 8 matching bases. This CDR3 is built from 18 residues. Germline CDR1 reads SEHNR; CDR2 reads FQNEAQ (reference sequence). V was cut by 1 base and J by 4 bases, with 20 bases left in between. Full variable domain (rest looked up from reference TRBV7-9 and TRBJ2-1): DTGVSQNPRHKITKRGQNVTFRCDPISEHNRLYWYRQTLGQGPEFLTYFQNEAQLEKSRLLSDRFSAERPKGSFSTLEIQRTEQGDSAMYLCASSLVKGLQGVYNEQFFGPGTRLTVL.

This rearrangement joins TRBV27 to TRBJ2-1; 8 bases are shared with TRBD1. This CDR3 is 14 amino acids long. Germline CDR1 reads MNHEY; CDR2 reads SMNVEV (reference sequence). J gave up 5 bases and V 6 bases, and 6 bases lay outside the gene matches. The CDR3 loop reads CASRRTGYNNEQFF. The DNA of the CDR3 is TGTGCCAGCAGGAGGACAGGGTACAACAATGAGCAGTTCTTC.

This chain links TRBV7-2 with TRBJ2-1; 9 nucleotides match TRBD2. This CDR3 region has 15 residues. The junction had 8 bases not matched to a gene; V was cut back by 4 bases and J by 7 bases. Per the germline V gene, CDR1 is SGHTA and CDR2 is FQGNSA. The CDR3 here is CASSSLGGLANEQFF. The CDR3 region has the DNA TGTGCCAGCAGCTCCCTGGGGGGACTAGCAAATGAGCAGTTCTTC.

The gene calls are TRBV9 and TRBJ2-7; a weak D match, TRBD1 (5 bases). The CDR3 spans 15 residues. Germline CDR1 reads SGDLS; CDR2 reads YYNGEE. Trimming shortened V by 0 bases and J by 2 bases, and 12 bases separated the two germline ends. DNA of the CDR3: TGTGCCAGCAGCGTAGAGCCCAGGGTTACCTACGAGCAGTACTTC. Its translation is CASSVEPRVTYEQYF.

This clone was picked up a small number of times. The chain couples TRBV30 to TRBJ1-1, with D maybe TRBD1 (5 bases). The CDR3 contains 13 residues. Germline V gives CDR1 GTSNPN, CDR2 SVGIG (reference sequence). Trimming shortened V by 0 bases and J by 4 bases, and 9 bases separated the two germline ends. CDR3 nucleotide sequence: TGTGCCTGGAGTGTGGACACGGGCACTGAAGCTTTCTTT. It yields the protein CAWSVDTGTEAFF.